This TCR beta chain was retrieved from a study of CD8 T cells in ankylosing spondylitis. Study-wide findings and caveats: Made up of about eight highly homologous variants, a TCR beta motif appeared characteristic of ankylosing spondylitis blood.

TCRdb re-analysed the 5' RACE reads in MiXCR, keeping a single row per CDR3 protein. Among 220,000 or so distinct CDR3 sequences listed, about 16% were seen once. Notes on this clonotype: The antigen remains undetermined.

The CDR3 is 15 residues long. CDR1 and CDR2 (germline): ENHRY, SYGVKD. The ends lost 5 bases at V and 5 bases at J; junction bases unmatched: 5. The chain couples TRBV10-3 to TRBJ2-7, with 14 positions matching TRBD2. Material: blood, either unsorted or a sorted T cell fraction (not recorded which). The sequence was collected from a male donor with ankylosing spondylitis. CDR3 in DNA: TGTGCCATCAGTCCGGGACTAGCGGGAGTTGACGAGCAGTACTTC. This sequence encodes CAISPGLAGVDEQYF.